This TCR beta chain was sequenced during a study of shared clonotypes between healthy human individuals. Regarding the study as a whole: The study found about 4.6% of naive CD4 clonotypes shared across four donors. Having only a few donors restricted how much genetic and exposure-history diversity was captured. The generation probabilities recorded for non-shared clonotypes fell below those of clonotypes shared by all four donors.

The CDR3 totals 13 residues. In germline, CDR1 is SQVTM, CDR2 ANQGSEA. V dropped 2 bases and J dropped 7; count of bases not matched to a gene: 8. About this clone: No antigen is known for it. This same CDR3 is encoded by further DNA sequences in the sample.

Positive CCR7 selection of CD45RO-negative cells yielded the naive CD8 cells, and terminally differentiated effector memory CD45RA+ cells were excluded. All the donors were Caucasian adults who lived in Nashville, Tennessee. Method: immunoSEQ multiplex PCR; TCRdb's copy keeps in-frame clones and lacks some. The data show around 700,000 clones, about 91% seen once. The chain couples TRBV29-1 to TRBJ2-7; 7 bases fit TRBD2. Material: naive CD8+ T cells sorted from blood. The origin of this receptor is a man aged 25 to 40 in good health. The CDR3 sequence: CSVELAGEGEQYF. CDR3 coding DNA: TGCAGCGTTGAACTCGCGGGAGAGGGAGAGCAGTACTTC.